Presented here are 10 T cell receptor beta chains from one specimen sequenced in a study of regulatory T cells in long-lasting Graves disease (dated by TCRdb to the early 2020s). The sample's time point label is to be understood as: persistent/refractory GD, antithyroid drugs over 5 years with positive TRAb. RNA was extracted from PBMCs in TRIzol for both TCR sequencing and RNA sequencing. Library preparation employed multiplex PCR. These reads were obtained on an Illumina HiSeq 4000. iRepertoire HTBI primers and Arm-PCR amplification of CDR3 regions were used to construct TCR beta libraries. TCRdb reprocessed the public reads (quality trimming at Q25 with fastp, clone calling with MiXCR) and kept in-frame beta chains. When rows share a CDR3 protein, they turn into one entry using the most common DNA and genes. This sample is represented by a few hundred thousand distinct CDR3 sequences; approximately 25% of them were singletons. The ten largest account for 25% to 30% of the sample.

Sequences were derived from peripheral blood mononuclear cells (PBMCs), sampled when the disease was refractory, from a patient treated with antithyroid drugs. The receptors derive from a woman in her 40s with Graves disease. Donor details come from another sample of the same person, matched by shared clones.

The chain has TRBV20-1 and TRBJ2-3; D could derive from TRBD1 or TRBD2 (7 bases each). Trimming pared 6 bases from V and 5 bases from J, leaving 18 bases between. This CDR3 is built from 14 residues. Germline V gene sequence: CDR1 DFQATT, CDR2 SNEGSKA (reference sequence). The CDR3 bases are TGCAGTGCGTCGCGGGACTACAGGGGAGATACGCAGTATTTT. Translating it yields CSASRDYRGDTQYF.

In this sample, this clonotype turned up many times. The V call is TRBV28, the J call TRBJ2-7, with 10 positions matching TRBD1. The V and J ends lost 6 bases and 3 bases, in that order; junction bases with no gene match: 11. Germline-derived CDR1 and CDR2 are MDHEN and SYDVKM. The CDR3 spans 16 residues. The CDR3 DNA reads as TGTGCCAGCAGCGAATTTAACCGGGACAGGGGCTACGAGCAGTACTTC. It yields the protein CASSEFNRDRGYEQYF.

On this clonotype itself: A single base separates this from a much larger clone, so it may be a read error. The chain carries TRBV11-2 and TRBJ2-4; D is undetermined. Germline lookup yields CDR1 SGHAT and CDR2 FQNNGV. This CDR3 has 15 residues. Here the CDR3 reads CAGSPTGYAKNIQYF. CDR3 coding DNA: TGTGCCGGCAGCCCGACCGGGTACGCCAAAAACATTCAGTACTTC.

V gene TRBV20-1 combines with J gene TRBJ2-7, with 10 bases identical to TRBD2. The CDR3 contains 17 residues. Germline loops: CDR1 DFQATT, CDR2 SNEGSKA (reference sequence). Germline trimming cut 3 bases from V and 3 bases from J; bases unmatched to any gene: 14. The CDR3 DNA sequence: TGCAGTGCTAGGACAAAAGTAGCGGGAGGAAGGGGCTACGAGCAGTACTTC. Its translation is CSARTKVAGGRGYEQYF.

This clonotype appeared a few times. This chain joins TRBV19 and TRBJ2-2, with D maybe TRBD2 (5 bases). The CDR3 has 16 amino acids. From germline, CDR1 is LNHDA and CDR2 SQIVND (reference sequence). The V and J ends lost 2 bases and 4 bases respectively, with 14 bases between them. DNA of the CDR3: TGTGCCAGTAGTATAACGGGCGGGCCCGGCACCGGGGAGCTGTTTTTT. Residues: CASSITGGPGTGELFF.

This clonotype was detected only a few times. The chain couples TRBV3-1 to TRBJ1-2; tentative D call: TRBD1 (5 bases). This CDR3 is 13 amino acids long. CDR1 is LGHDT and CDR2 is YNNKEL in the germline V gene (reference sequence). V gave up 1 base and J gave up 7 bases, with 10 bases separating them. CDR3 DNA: TGTGCCAGCAGCCAAGGGGGACTGTCTGGCTACACCTTC. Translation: CASSQGGLSGYTF. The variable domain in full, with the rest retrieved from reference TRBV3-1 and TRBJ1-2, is DTAVSQTPKYLVTQMGNDKSIKCEQNLGHDTMYWYKQDSKKFLKIMFSYNNKELIINETVPNRFSPKSPDKAHLNLHINSLELGDSAVYFCASSQGGLSGYTFGSGTRLTVV.

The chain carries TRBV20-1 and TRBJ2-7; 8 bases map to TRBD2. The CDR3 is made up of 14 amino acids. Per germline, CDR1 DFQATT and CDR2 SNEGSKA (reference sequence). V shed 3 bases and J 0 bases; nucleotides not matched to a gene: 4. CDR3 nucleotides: TGCAGTGCTAGTTCGGCGGGAGGCTCCTACGAGCAGTACTTC. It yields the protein CSASSAGGSYEQYF.

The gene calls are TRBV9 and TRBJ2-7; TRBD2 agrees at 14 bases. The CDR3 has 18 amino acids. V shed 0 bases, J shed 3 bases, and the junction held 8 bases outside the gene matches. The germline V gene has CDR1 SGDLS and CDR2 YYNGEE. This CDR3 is CASSVEAGLAGEIYEQYF. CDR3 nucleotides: TGTGCCAGCAGCGTAGAGGCGGGACTAGCGGGAGAAATCTACGAGCAGTACTTC.

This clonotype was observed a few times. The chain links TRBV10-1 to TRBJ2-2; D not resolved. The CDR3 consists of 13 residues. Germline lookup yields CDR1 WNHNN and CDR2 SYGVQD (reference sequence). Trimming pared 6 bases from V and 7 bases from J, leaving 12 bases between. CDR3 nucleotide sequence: TGCGCCAGCAGCCCTGTTGGTCGCGGGGAGCTGTTTTTT. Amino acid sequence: CASSPVGRGELFF.

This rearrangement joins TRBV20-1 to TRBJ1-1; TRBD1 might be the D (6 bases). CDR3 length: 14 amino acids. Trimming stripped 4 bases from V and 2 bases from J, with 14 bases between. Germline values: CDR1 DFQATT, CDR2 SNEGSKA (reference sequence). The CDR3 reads CSAMGGHLNTEAFF. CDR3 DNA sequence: TGCAGTGCTATGGGGGGACATCTTAACACTGAAGCTTTCTTT.